A single sample gave rise to the 9 T cell receptor beta chains below, sequenced in a study of blood T cell repertoires in COVID-19. TCRdb's table, derived via immunoSEQ multiplex PCR, lists solely in-frame clones and lacks some. The table records some 170,000 clones, 85% to 95% of them present only once. Sequencing was carried out using peripheral blood. The receptors were sampled from a woman aged 60-70 years with COVID-19, enrolled during active disease.

This clone has just a few counts. The chain carries TRBV7-2 and TRBJ2-7; 9 positions agree with TRBD2. J lost 4 bases, V lost 6 bases, and 19 bases had no gene match. Germline V gene lookup returns CDR1 SGHTA and CDR2 FQGNSA. The CDR3 length is 18 residues. The CDR3 coding sequence is TGTGCCAGCAGTTACCCGCTGGCGGGGGGGCCGAATCCGTACGAGCAGTACTTC. Protein product: CASSYPLAGGPNPYEQYF.

In DNA, the CDR3 is TGTGCCACGCGGGGGGATAGCACAGATACGCAGTATTTT. It yields the protein CATRGDSTDTQYF. The chain uses TRBV7-9 and TRBJ2-3, with 8 bases that match TRBD2. Trimming took 10 bases from V and 0 from J; bases not matched to a gene: 3. Per the germline V gene, CDR1 is SEHNR and CDR2 is FQNEAQ (reference sequence). There are 13 residues in the CDR3.

The V gene is TRBV6-4, the J gene TRBJ2-2; 7 bases match TRBD2. V trimming: 5 bases; J trimming: 6 bases; junction bases outside the gene matches: 6. The CDR3 extends over 14 amino acids. Germline V lookup: CDR1 MRHNA, CDR2 SNTAGT. For the CDR3, the DNA is TGTGCCAGCAGTCGCAGCGGGGAGGCCGGGGAGCTGTTTTTT. Protein product: CASSRSGEAGELFF.

The chain employs TRBV4-3 and TRBJ1-4, with 7 bases identical to TRBD1. Trimming took 3 bases from V and 4 from J; bases not matched to a gene: 8. The CDR3 is 16 residues long. The germline CDR1 and CDR2 sequences are LGHNA and YSLEER. CDR3 region: CASSHGTASVNEKLFF. CDR3 bases: TGCGCCAGCAGCCACGGGACAGCGTCAGTTAATGAAAAACTGTTTTTT.

Only one count was recorded for this clone. The V gene is TRBV21-1, the J gene TRBJ1-5. TRBV21-1 is an annotated pseudogene. This CDR3 is 16 amino acids long. CDR3 region: CASSVTGGESNQPQHF. In DNA, the CDR3 is TGTGCCAGCAGCGTCACGGGGGGCGAAAGCAATCAGCCCCAGCATTTT.

The V call is TRBV10-3, the J call TRBJ1-4; D may be TRBD1 (6 bases). The germline CDR1 and CDR2 sequences are ENHRY and SYGVKD. This CDR3 contains 15 residues. Trimming left V 6 bases short and J 0 bases short, with 11 bases between. CDR3: CAISNRAATNEKLFF. CDR3 DNA: TGTGCCATCAGCAACAGGGCAGCAACTAATGAAAAACTGTTTTTT.

This clone came up once. The chain is built from TRBV18 and TRBJ2-7, with 8 bases lining up with TRBD2. The V segment lost 0 bases and the J segment 3 bases; nucleotides outside the gene matches: 4. The CDR3 is made up of 15 amino acids. Germline CDR1 and CDR2: KGHSH and LQKENI. Here the CDR3 DNA reads TGTGCCAGCTCACCACCGGCCCGGGAGGGCTACGAGCAGTACTTC. It is translated as CASSPPAREGYEQYF.

Details on this clone: This same CDR3 is encoded by further DNA sequences in the sample. This chain uses TRBV2 with TRBJ1-5, with 8 positions matching TRBD1. With V trimmed by 8 bases and J by 4 bases, 7 bases remained unmatched. The germline V gene has CDR1 SNHLY and CDR2 FYNNEI. The CDR3 is 14 amino acids. This CDR3 is CASSDRGRNQPQHF. For the CDR3, the DNA is TGTGCCAGCTCAGACAGGGGACGGAATCAGCCCCAGCATTTT.

The chain links TRBV7-2 to TRBJ1-2; tentative D call: TRBD1 (6 bases). There are 15 residues in the CDR3. CDR1 and CDR2 (germline): SGHTA, FQGNSA. V was pared by 1 base and J by 2 bases, with 11 bases between. The CDR3 here is CASSLVVGTNYGYTF. CDR3 DNA sequence: TGTGCCAGCAGCTTAGTGGTAGGGACAAACTATGGCTACACCTTC.